The next 23 T cell receptor beta chains were all read from a single sample in a study of T cell responses to AZD1222 COVID-19 vaccine. Profiling relied on immunoSEQ multiplex PCR, and the TCRdb table lists in-frame clones only, not all of them. The table includes around 140,000 clones, 92% detected once. This material consisted of peripheral blood, taken 28 days after the second AZD1222 dose. The receptors shown here come from an adult who received the AZD1222 COVID-19 vaccine.

The sample holds one count of this clone. V usage is TRBV7-9 and J usage is TRBJ1-1, with 11 nucleotides matching TRBD1. The V gene's germline CDR1 is SEHNR and CDR2 FQNEAQ (reference sequence). This CDR3 comprises 16 residues. Losses at the gene ends were 5 bases for V and 5 bases for J; bases not matched to a gene: 10. The CDR3 here is CASSRTGGAVRTEAFF. CDR3 nucleotide sequence: TGTGCCAGCAGCAGGACAGGGGGCGCGGTTAGAACTGAAGCTTTCTTT.

The V and J genes are TRBV28 and TRBJ1-6; 8 bases agree with TRBD1. Germline lookup yields CDR1 MDHEN and CDR2 SYDVKM. The J segment lost 6 bases and the V segment lost 5 bases, leaving 9 bases of the junction unmatched. The CDR3 consists of 16 residues. The CDR3 sequence: CASSKQGAGVNSPLHF. CDR3 nucleotides: TGTGCCAGCAGTAAGCAGGGGGCTGGGGTTAATTCACCCCTCCACTTT.

The chain links TRBV27 to TRBJ2-2, with TRBD2 identical over 13 bases. From germline, CDR1 is MNHEY and CDR2 SMNVEV (reference sequence). The ends lost 5 bases at V and 0 bases at J; junction bases unmatched: 12. CDR3 length: 20 residues. CDR3 nucleotides: TGTGCCAGCAGTGCACGGACTAGCGGGAGTCCGTATCCGAACACCGGGGAGCTGTTTTTT. Its protein is CASSARTSGSPYPNTGELFF.

This chain joins TRBV5-4 and TRBJ2-2; D tentatively fits TRBD1 or TRBD2 (5 bases each). Germline V gives CDR1 SGHNT, CDR2 YYREEE (reference sequence). V lost 0 bases to trimming and J lost 0 bases, with 15 bases between them. This CDR3 has 18 amino acids. Written as DNA, the CDR3 is TGTGCCAGCAGCTTGGGGTGGGGACGGAGTTCGAACACCGGGGAGCTGTTTTTT. Its protein is CASSLGWGRSSNTGELFF.

This clone has a single count. For the CDR3, the DNA is TGTGCCATCAGTGAACAGGGAGGGAAGAACACCGGGGAGCTGTTTTTT. This sequence encodes CAISEQGGKNTGELFF. The chain employs TRBV10-3 and TRBJ2-2; possible D gene TRBD2, 7 bases. Trimming shortened V by 3 bases and J by 1 base, and 12 bases separated the two germline ends. Germline V lookup: CDR1 ENHRY, CDR2 SYGVKD. The length of the CDR3 is 16 residues.

The rearrangement links TRBV28 to TRBJ2-1, with 11 positions matching TRBD2. Germline lookup yields CDR1 MDHEN and CDR2 SYDVKM. The length of the CDR3 is 18 residues. V gave up 2 bases and J gave up 0 bases; unmatched junction bases: 6. The CDR3 bases are TGTGCCAGCAGTTTAGTAGCGGGAGGGGACGGCTCCTACAATGAGCAGTTCTTC. This sequence encodes CASSLVAGGDGSYNEQFF. The variable domain in full, completed from reference TRBV28 and TRBJ2-1, reads DVKVTQSSRYLVKRTGEKVFLECVQDMDHENMFWYRQDPGLGLRLIYFSYDVKMKEKGDIPEGYSVSREKKERFSLILESASTNQTSMYLCASSLVAGGDGSYNEQFFGPGTRLTVL.

V and J are TRBV13 and TRBJ2-5, with TRBD1 matching over 7 bases. With 3 bases clipped from V and 2 bases from J, the junction kept 3 bases outside the gene matches. CDR3 size: 14 residues. Germline CDR1 PRHDT, CDR2 FYEKMQ (reference sequence). CDR3 sequence (DNA): TGTGCCAGCAGCTTGGACAGGCAACAAGAGACCCAGTACTTC. The encoded protein is CASSLDRQQETQYF.

The rearrangement joins TRBV27 to TRBJ2-4; D possibly corresponds to TRBD1 (6 bases). The CDR3 runs 13 residues. The ends were cut back, 7 bases at V and 8 bases at J, with 15 bases in the middle. Germline assignment: CDR1 MNHEY and CDR2 SMNVEV (reference sequence). DNA for the CDR3: TGTGCCAGCAACATACAGGGCTCGGACATTCAGTACTTC. Residues: CASNIQGSDIQYF.

This chain joins TRBV4-3 and TRBJ1-5; possible D gene TRBD1, 5 bases. The ends were cut back, 0 bases at V and 2 bases at J, with 14 bases in the middle. The CDR3 contains 17 residues. The germline gives CDR1 LGHNA, CDR2 YSLEER. In DNA form, the CDR3 reads TGCGCCAGCAGCCAAGATGCATTCAGGGTTGGCAATCAGCCCCAGCATTTT. Protein sequence: CASSQDAFRVGNQPQHF.

This chain joins TRBV28 and TRBJ1-1, with D possibly being TRBD1 (5 bases). CDR3 length: 15 residues. Trimming shortened V by 3 bases and J by 4 bases, and 15 bases separated the two germline ends. The germline CDR1 and CDR2 sequences are MDHEN and SYDVKM. The CDR3 DNA reads as TGTGCCAGCAGTTTTTATTTTACAGGAATCACTGAAGCTTTCTTT. Amino acid sequence: CASSFYFTGITEAFF.

The chain joins TRBV16 to TRBJ1-6, with TRBD1 matching 11 bases. Trimming cost V 4 bases and J 8 bases; bases outside gene matches: 16. The germline V gene has CDR1 KGHSY and CDR2 FQNENV. The CDR3 is 19 residues long. CDR3 sequence reads: CASSPNFSPGQGGDSPLHF. In DNA form, the CDR3 reads TGTGCCAGCAGCCCCAATTTTTCTCCGGGACAGGGGGGTGATTCACCCCTCCACTTT.

The CDR3 DNA is TGTGCCAGCAGTTTAAAGGGACCGTGGATTGATGGCTACACCTTC. Protein sequence: CASSLKGPWIDGYTF. The chain carries TRBV27 and TRBJ1-2; a weak D match, TRBD1 (5 bases). Trimming pared 2 bases from V and 6 bases from J, leaving 16 bases between. The CDR3 has 15 amino acids. Germline values: CDR1 MNHEY, CDR2 SMNVEV (reference sequence).

The V call is TRBV28, the J call TRBJ2-7; D perhaps matches TRBD1 (5 bases). Germline V CDR1 and CDR2: MDHEN, SYDVKM. V was trimmed by 6 bases and J by 7 bases, leaving 10 bases between them. This CDR3 is 11 amino acids long. This CDR3 reads CASRGPREQYF. In DNA form, the CDR3 reads TGTGCCAGCAGGGGGCCCAGGGAGCAGTACTTC.

This chain joins TRBV3-1 (or the pseudogene TRBV3-2) and TRBJ1-1, with 8 positions matching TRBD1. The V gene's germline CDR1 is LGHDT and CDR2 YNNKEL (reference sequence). V shed 0 bases, J shed 11 bases, and the junction held 8 bases outside the gene matches. This CDR3 is 14 amino acids long. The CDR3 region is CASSQDGTGGMAFF. The CDR3 DNA sequence: TGTGCCAGCAGCCAAGACGGGACAGGTGGAATGGCTTTCTTT.

The CDR3 DNA follows: TGCGCCAGCAGCCCACGGCCCGACCGGGTCTCTGGAAACACCATATATTTT. Translating gives CASSPRPDRVSGNTIYF. The chain recombines TRBV4-1 with TRBJ1-3; no clear D. The germline CDR1 and CDR2 sequences are MGHRA and YSYEKL. V was cut by 4 bases and J by 0 bases, with 16 bases left in between. The CDR3 length is 17 residues.

CDR3: CASSGFYGYTF. The CDR3 coding sequence is TGTGCCAGCAGTGGGTTTTATGGCTACACCTTC. This chain joins TRBV12-3 or TRBV12-4 and TRBJ1-2; D unclear. V lost 5 bases and J 5 bases, leaving 6 bases between the germline ends. The CDR3 totals 11 residues.

The chain joins TRBV5-1 to TRBJ1-2; 7 nucleotides align to TRBD1. This CDR3 has 14 amino acids. Germline V gene lookup returns CDR1 SGHRS and CDR2 YFSETQ. Germline trimming cut 0 bases from V and 8 bases from J; bases unmatched to any gene: 7. The CDR3 reads CASSLDGGGRGYTF. In DNA, the CDR3 is TGCGCCAGCAGCTTGGATGGAGGGGGCCGCGGCTACACCTTC.

V and J are TRBV9 and TRBJ1-1; no firm D call. This CDR3 is 14 amino acids long. The germline V and J ends were trimmed by 4 bases and 9 bases, with 19 bases remaining between them. Per the germline V gene, CDR1 is SGDLS and CDR2 is YYNGEE. The chain's CDR3 is CASSPQEGALKAFF. The CDR3, as DNA: TGTGCCAGCAGCCCCCAGGAGGGTGCCCTAAAAGCTTTCTTT. Supplemented by reference TRBV9 and TRBJ1-1, the full variable domain reads DSGVTQTPKHLITATGQRVTLRCSPRSGDLSVYWYQQSLDQGLQFLIQYYNGEERAKGNILERFSAQQFPDLHSELNLSSLELGDSALYFCASSPQEGALKAFFGQGTRLTVV.

The rearrangement joins TRBV29-1 to TRBJ1-1; D unresolved. The V gene's germline CDR1 is SQVTM and CDR2 ANQGSEA. This CDR3 comprises 14 residues. Trimming removed 4 bases at V and 0 bases at J, with 12 bases between. The CDR3 nucleotides read TGCAGCGTTGCGCGGACGCTAATGAACACTGAAGCTTTCTTT. It translates to CSVARTLMNTEAFF.

A single count supports this clone. This chain uses TRBV11-2 with TRBJ2-7; 10 nucleotides line up with TRBD2. The CDR3 runs 19 residues. V lost 0 bases to trimming and J lost 3 bases; unmatched junction nucleotides: 14. Per the germline V gene, CDR1 is SGHAT and CDR2 is FQNNGV. CDR3 in amino acids: CASSLDPLAGGGWRYEQYF. CDR3 sequence (DNA): TGTGCCAGCAGCTTAGATCCATTAGCGGGAGGAGGGTGGCGCTACGAGCAGTACTTC.

The chain links TRBV19 to TRBJ1-5; 7 nucleotides align to TRBD1. Unmatched junction bases numbered 4, after V lost 5 bases and J lost 0 bases. The germline CDR1 and CDR2 sequences are LNHDA and SQIVND (reference sequence). This CDR3 has 15 residues. The CDR3 loop reads CASSRTGFSNQPQHF. Written as DNA, the CDR3 is TGTGCCAGTAGTCGGACAGGATTTAGCAATCAGCCCCAGCATTTT.

J is TRBJ2-3 and V is TRBV7-3, with TRBD2 as a possible D gene (5 bases). Germline CDR1 reads SGHTA; CDR2 reads FQGTGA. The V end lost 6 bases, the J end lost 2 bases, and 9 bases lay between the germline ends. The CDR3 is 13 amino acids. CDR3 in amino acids: CASSRLHTDTQYF. The CDR3 nucleotides read TGTGCCAGCAGTCGACTACACACAGATACGCAGTATTTT. Filled out from reference TRBV7-3 and TRBJ2-3, the complete variable domain reads GAGVSQTPSNKVTEKGKYVELRCDPISGHTALYWYRQSLGQGPEFLIYFQGTGAADDSGLPNDRFFAVRPEGSVSTLKIQRTERGDSAVYLCASSRLHTDTQYFGPGTRLTVL.

V usage is TRBV6-2 or TRBV6-3 and J usage is TRBJ1-1; 9 bases fit TRBD1. This CDR3 contains 15 residues. The germline gives CDR1 MNHEY, CDR2 SVGEGT. V dropped 5 bases and J dropped 1; count of bases not matched to a gene: 5. CDR3 region: CASSHRGLRNTEAFF. Here the CDR3 DNA reads TGTGCCAGCAGTCACAGGGGGCTAAGGAACACTGAAGCTTTCTTT.